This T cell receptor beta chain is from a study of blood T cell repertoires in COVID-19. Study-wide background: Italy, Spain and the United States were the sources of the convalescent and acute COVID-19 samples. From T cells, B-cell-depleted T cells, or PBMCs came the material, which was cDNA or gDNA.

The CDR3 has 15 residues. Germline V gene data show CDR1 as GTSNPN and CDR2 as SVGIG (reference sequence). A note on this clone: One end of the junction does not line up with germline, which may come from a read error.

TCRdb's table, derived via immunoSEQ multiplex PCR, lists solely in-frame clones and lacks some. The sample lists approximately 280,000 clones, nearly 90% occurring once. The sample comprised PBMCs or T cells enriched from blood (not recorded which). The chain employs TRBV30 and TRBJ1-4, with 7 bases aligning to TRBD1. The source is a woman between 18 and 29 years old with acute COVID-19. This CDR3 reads CAWRPGQAANEKLFF. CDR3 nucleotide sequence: TGTGCCTGGAGGCCCGGACAGGCGGCTAACGAAAAACTGTTTTTT.